The following is a T cell receptor (beta chain) sequence with its context. Antigen unknown. The V gene's germline CDR1 is DFQATT and CDR2 SNEGSKA (reference sequence). V was pared by 3 bases and J by 0 bases, with 12 bases between. The CDR3 runs 15 residues. The sample comes from a study of T cell repertoires in cytomegalovirus infection. TCRdb reanalysed the reads using MiXCR and keeps one entry per CDR3 protein. Among a few hundred thousand distinct CDR3 sequences, around 25% were seen once, and the ten largest hold about an eighth. The gene calls are TRBV20-1 and TRBJ2-4; D unresolved. The sequencing here drew on cultured PBMCs, taken from culture after CMV antigen stimulation. The receptor comes from a human donor in good health (CMV status not recorded). Some clones in this sample may be carry-over from other donors' samples. This chain's CDR3 is CSASRSALAKNIQYF. CDR3 sequence (DNA): TGCAGTGCTAGTCGTTCAGCGCTAGCCAAAAACATTCAGTACTTC.